These 26 T cell receptor beta chains were all obtained from the same sample, sequenced in a study of regulatory T cells in long-lasting Graves disease. To make TCR beta libraries, researchers used iRepertoire HTBI primers and Arm-PCR of CDR3 regions. A single record per CDR3 protein comes from TCRdb applying MiXCR to the multiplex PCR reads. The repertoire holds about 450,000 distinct CDR3 sequences, about a sixth seen once, with about 10% in the top ten. Time point noted: newly diagnosed GD, antithyroid drugs for less than 3 months. After RNA was extracted from PBMCs, the TCR library was made from it. This same sample was also part of a study on T cells in Graves' hyperthyroidism and ophthalmopathy.

The sequenced sample was peripheral blood mononuclear cells (PBMCs), obtained at new diagnosis, from a patient treated with antithyroid drugs. The receptors originated from a woman aged 25 to 45 with Graves disease.

This clonotype was seen many times. The CDR3: CASSPRAPAPDEQFF. The CDR3 DNA sequence: TGTGCCAGCAGCCCCCGGGCTCCGGCCCCCGATGAGCAGTTCTTC. The genes are TRBV7-8 and TRBJ2-1; no firm D call. The CDR3 sequence is 15 residues long. Trimming removed 5 bases at V and 8 bases at J, with 19 bases between. The germline CDR1 and CDR2 sequences are SGHVS and FQNEAQ.

This clonotype was recorded many times. The CDR3 coding sequence is TGTGCCAGCAGTTTAGACAAAGCTCCGGGTGAGCAGTTCTTC. This gives the protein CASSLDKAPGEQFF. The chain is built from TRBV27 and TRBJ2-1; D not certain. In germline, CDR1 is MNHEY, CDR2 SMNVEV (reference sequence). The CDR3 extends over 14 amino acids. The V end lost 2 bases, the J end lost 9 bases, and 14 bases lay between the germline ends.

This clonotype was observed many times. The chain uses TRBV6-5 and TRBJ2-2; D may be TRBD2 (5 bases). This CDR3 is 16 amino acids long. Per the germline V gene, CDR1 is MNHEY and CDR2 is SVGAGI. V was trimmed by 0 bases and J by 4 bases, leaving 12 bases between them. DNA for the CDR3: TGTGCCAGCAGTTACTCGGCAACTAGGATCACCGGGGAGCTGTTTTTT. Translated: CASSYSATRITGELFF.

This clonotype was seen ten or more times. The gene calls are TRBV20-1 and TRBJ2-1; D is unclear. In germline, CDR1 is DFQATT, CDR2 SNEGSKA (reference sequence). There are 10 residues in the CDR3. V dropped 2 bases and J dropped 10 bases, with 6 bases sitting between them. This chain's CDR3 is CSARLTEQFF. In DNA form, the CDR3 reads TGCAGTGCTAGACTGACCGAGCAGTTCTTC.

This clonotype was seen a single time. This clone may be a read error of a much larger clone one base away. The chain has TRBV6-1 and TRBJ1-1; 8 bases map to TRBD1. The germline V gene has CDR1 MNHNS and CDR2 SASEGT. The CDR3 covers 13 residues. The CDR3 coding sequence is TGTGCCAGCAGGCCCCGGACAGGGACTGAAGCTCTCTTT. It is translated as CASRPRTGTEALF.

A remark on this clonotype: A far larger clone is a single base away, which makes a read error likely. The chain is built from TRBV7-3 and TRBJ2-7; D possibly corresponds to TRBD1 (5 bases). The CDR3 is 14 residues long. Germline-derived CDR1 and CDR2 are SGHTA and FQGTGA. V was cut by 5 bases and J by 3 bases, with 14 bases left in between. This CDR3 reads CASSPGHRSYEQYF. In DNA form, the CDR3 reads TGTGCCAGCAGCCCCGGCCACAGGAGCTACGAGCAGTACTTC.

This clonotype has a count of ten or more. The chain is built from TRBV2 and TRBJ1-5; 7 nucleotides match TRBD1. This CDR3 has 14 residues. Germline CDR1 is SNHLY and CDR2 is FYNNEI. V shed 6 bases, J shed 5 bases, and the junction held 7 bases outside the gene matches. The CDR3 loop is CASRPGQTYQPQHF. CDR3 DNA: TGTGCCAGCAGACCGGGACAGACCTATCAGCCCCAGCATTTT.

This chain uses TRBV28 with TRBJ2-5; TRBD2 might be the D (6 bases). The CDR3 runs to 16 residues. From germline, CDR1 is MDHEN and CDR2 SYDVKM. V was shortened by 4 bases and J by 4 bases, with 19 bases between the two germline ends. This CDR3 is CASSSTDLQEGETQYF. The CDR3 DNA reads TGTGCCAGCAGTTCTACCGACCTACAGGAGGGAGAGACCCAGTACTTC.

This clonotype has ten or more counts. This sequence joins TRBV20-1 and TRBJ2-3; D might be TRBD1 or TRBD2, each matching 6 bases. V dropped 3 bases and J dropped 1 base, with 11 bases sitting between them. Germline V gene sequence: CDR1 DFQATT, CDR2 SNEGSKA (reference sequence). This CDR3 has 14 residues. CDR3 nucleotides: TGCAGTGCTAGCGGGGGCGCCGGCACAGATACGCAGTATTTT. Residues: CSASGGAGTDTQYF.

Of note for this clonotype: At one boundary the junction diverges from the germline segment, which might be a read error. The chain links TRBV30 to TRBJ2-4; D may be TRBD1 (6 bases). The CDR3 has 15 amino acids. Germline loops: CDR1 GTSNPN, CDR2 SVGIG (reference sequence). CDR3 in DNA: TGTGCCTGGAGTTTGACAGGTTTAGCCAAAAACACTCAGTACTTC. Its translation is CAWSLTGLAKNTQYF.

This clonotype came up many times. The CDR3 DNA reads as TGTGCCACCCGGGGGGACGTCACCTACGAGCAGTACTTC. Its translation is CATRGDVTYEQYF. This chain links TRBV6-2 or TRBV6-3 with TRBJ2-7; 7 bases fit TRBD2. The V gene end was trimmed by 10 bases and the J gene end by 2 bases; junction bases not matched to a gene: 8. The germline V gene encodes CDR1 MNHEY and CDR2 SVGEGT. The CDR3 has 13 residues.

This chain connects TRBV12-3 or TRBV12-4 to TRBJ2-1; the D is unclear. The CDR3 covers 15 residues. Trimming shortened V by 4 bases and J by 5 bases, and 15 bases separated the two germline ends. Here the CDR3 DNA reads TGTGCCAGCAGTTATGTCAAGCTCCTTCACAATGAGCAGTTCTTC. Encoded protein: CASSYVKLLHNEQFF.

The chain couples TRBV18 to TRBJ2-2; 7 bases are shared with TRBD1. Germline lookup yields CDR1 KGHSH and CDR2 LQKENI. CDR3 length equals 16 residues. Unmatched junction bases numbered 7, after V lost 3 bases and J lost 3 bases. The CDR3: CASSPQGQSYTGELFF. The CDR3 DNA follows: TGTGCCAGCTCACCCCAGGGACAGTCGTACACCGGGGAGCTGTTTTTT.

In its sample, this clonotype was seen many times. V usage is TRBV2 and J usage is TRBJ2-7; 9 nucleotides agree with TRBD2. The CDR3 length is 15 residues. Germline trimming cut 3 bases from V and 6 bases from J; bases unmatched to any gene: 9. Germline CDR1 reads SNHLY; CDR2 reads FYNNEI. The CDR3 nucleotides read TGTGCCAGCAGTGATTTGCCTAGCGGGACGGGCGAGCAGTACTTC. This sequence encodes CASSDLPSGTGEQYF.

The table lists this clonotype with many counts. The CDR3 sequence: CASSPTGETQYF. CDR3 bases: TGTGCCAGCAGCCCGACAGGAGAGACCCAGTACTTC. This chain connects TRBV3-1 to TRBJ2-5; TRBD1 might be the D (6 bases). V was pared by 4 bases and J by 4 bases, with 7 bases between. The CDR3 sequence is 12 residues long. Germline CDR1 is LGHDT and CDR2 is YNNKEL (reference sequence).

The table lists this clonotype with many counts. J is TRBJ1-1 and V is TRBV20-1, with D unresolved. The CDR3 is made up of 16 amino acids. V was shortened by 0 bases and J by 5 bases, with 19 bases between the two germline ends. Looked up from germline, CDR1 is DFQATT and CDR2 is SNEGSKA (reference sequence). The CDR3 region has the DNA TGCAGTGCTAGAGATTCGGGAGGCCACTATACTACTGAAGCTTTCTTT. Translated, it gives CSARDSGGHYTTEAFF.

Only a few counts were recorded for this clonotype. The chain carries TRBV4-2 and TRBJ2-2; 12 nucleotides match TRBD2. Germline V gene lookup returns CDR1 LGHNA and CDR2 YNFKEQ. The junction had 4 bases not matched to a gene; V was cut back by 0 bases and J by 5 bases. CDR3 length: 17 amino acids. DNA for the CDR3: TGTGCCAGCAGCCAAGATTGGCTAGCGGGAGGGACCGGGGAGCTGTTTTTT. This sequence encodes CASSQDWLAGGTGELFF.

This sequence joins TRBV6-9 and TRBJ1-6, with D perhaps TRBD1 (5 bases). The germline V and J ends were trimmed by 3 bases and 10 bases, with 16 bases remaining between them. This CDR3 region has 15 residues. Germline loops: CDR1 MNHGY, CDR2 SVAAGI. The CDR3 DNA reads TGTGCCAGCAGTTACAGGGACCTTCCCCGGTCACCCCTCCACTTT. This sequence encodes CASSYRDLPRSPLHF.

This clonotype occurred many times. This chain links TRBV5-6 with TRBJ2-1; 11 bases fit TRBD1. The V gene end was trimmed by 0 bases and the J gene end by 8 bases; junction bases not matched to a gene: 16. There are 19 residues in the CDR3. Per the germline V gene, CDR1 is SGHDT and CDR2 is YYEEEE. CDR3 DNA: TGTGCCAGCAGCTTGGCCCACGTAATGTGGGACAGGGGGGTCCATGAGCAGTTCTTC. Translating gives CASSLAHVMWDRGVHEQFF.

In its sample, this clonotype was seen many times. The gene calls are TRBV7-9 and TRBJ2-1; TRBD2 matches 9 bases. CDR1 SEHNR and CDR2 FQNEAQ come from the germline V gene (reference sequence). This CDR3 has 16 amino acids. V dropped 1 base and J dropped 8; count of bases not matched to a gene: 9. CDR3 DNA: TGTGCCAGCAGCTTAGAGGCGGGAGGGCCGGAGGATGAGCAGTTCTTC. Translation: CASSLEAGGPEDEQFF.

This clonotype came up a few times. The chain joins TRBV19 to TRBJ2-7, with 9 bases aligning to TRBD1. The germline V gene has CDR1 LNHDA and CDR2 SQIVND (reference sequence). Trimming took 5 bases from V and 0 from J; bases not matched to a gene: 11. This CDR3 is built from 17 residues. Here the CDR3 DNA reads TGTGCCAGTAGTCCCCTTCCTCCGGGACAGGGCTCCTACGAGCAGTACTTC. Translating it yields CASSPLPPGQGSYEQYF.

The rearrangement uses TRBV2 and TRBJ2-3; 8 nucleotides align to TRBD2. Germline CDR1 SNHLY, CDR2 FYNNEI. J lost 3 bases, V lost 3 bases, and 11 bases had no gene match. The CDR3 runs 17 residues. The CDR3 reads CASSDFSASGSTDTQYF. The CDR3, as DNA: TGTGCCAGCAGTGATTTTTCGGCTAGCGGGTCGACAGATACGCAGTATTTT.

Many counts were recorded for this clonotype. The CDR3 region has the DNA TGTGCCAGCAGTAGTAATAGTGCAACTAATGAAAAACTGTTTTTT. It encodes CASSSNSATNEKLFF. The genes are TRBV6-1 and TRBJ1-4; D is undetermined. V lost 5 bases to trimming and J lost 0 bases, with 10 bases between them. The germline gives CDR1 MNHNS, CDR2 SASEGT. This CDR3 spans 15 amino acids.

The gene calls are TRBV6-1 and TRBJ2-1; D possibly corresponds to TRBD2 (5 bases). The CDR3 runs to 15 residues. CDR1 and CDR2 from the germline V gene are MNHNS and SASEGT. V lost 3 bases, J lost 1 base, and 10 bases lay in between. The CDR3: CASSDGGYSYNEQFF. The DNA of the CDR3 is TGTGCCAGCAGTGACGGAGGTTATTCCTACAATGAGCAGTTCTTC.

This clonotype was found many times. J is TRBJ1-5 and V is TRBV6-1, with D unclear. This CDR3 is built from 13 residues. The V gene lost 6 bases and the J gene lost 3 bases, with 9 bases spanning the gap. Germline V gene sequence: CDR1 MNHNS, CDR2 SASEGT. CDR3 DNA sequence: TGTGCCAGCAGCGGAGCCACCAATCAGCCCCAGCATTTT. This gives the protein CASSGATNQPQHF.

In the case of this clonotype: Just one base apart from a much larger clone, this may be a read error. V gene TRBV5-1 combines with J gene TRBJ1-2; D gene uncertain. Germline assignment: CDR1 SGHRS and CDR2 YFSETQ. The CDR3 is 14 amino acids. CDR3 sequence reads: CASSPSTANYSYTF. The DNA for the CDR3 is TGCGCCAGCAGCCCCAGCACAGCCAACTATAGCTACACCTTC. The whole variable domain, filled in from reference TRBV5-1 and TRBJ1-2, reads KAGVTQTPRYLIKTRGQQVTLSCSPISGHRSVSWYQQTPGQGLQFLFEYFSETQRNKGNFPGRFSGRQFSNSRSEMNVSTLELGDSALYLCASSPSTANYSYTFGSGTRLTVV.